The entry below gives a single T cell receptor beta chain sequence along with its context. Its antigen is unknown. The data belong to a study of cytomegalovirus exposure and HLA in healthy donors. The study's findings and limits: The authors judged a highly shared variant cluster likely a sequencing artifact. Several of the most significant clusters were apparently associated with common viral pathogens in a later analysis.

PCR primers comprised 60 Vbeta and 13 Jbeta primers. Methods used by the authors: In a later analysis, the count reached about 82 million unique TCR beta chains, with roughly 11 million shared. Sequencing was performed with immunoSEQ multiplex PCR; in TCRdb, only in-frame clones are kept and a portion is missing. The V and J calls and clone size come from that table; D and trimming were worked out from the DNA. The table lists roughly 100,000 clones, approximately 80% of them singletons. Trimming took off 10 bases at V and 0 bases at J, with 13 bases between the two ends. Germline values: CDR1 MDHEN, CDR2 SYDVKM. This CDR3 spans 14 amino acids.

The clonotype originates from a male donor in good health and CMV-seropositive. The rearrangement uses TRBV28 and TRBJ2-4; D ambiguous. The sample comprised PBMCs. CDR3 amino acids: CATNRSGAKNIQYF. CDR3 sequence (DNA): TGTGCCACAAACCGATCGGGAGCCAAAAACATTCAGTACTTC.